This note documents a single T cell receptor beta chain sequence. The data originate from a study of OX40 agonist ivuxolimab in advanced cancers. Study-level background: Earlier treatment with anti-PD-1, anti-PD-L1 or anti-CTLA-4 was permitted, and less than 50% had received some.

Method: immunoSEQ multiplex PCR; TCRdb's copy keeps in-frame clones and lacks some. The sample holds some 6,700 clones, about 94% seen once. The length of the CDR3 is 18 residues. CDR1 and CDR2 (germline): SNHLY, FYNNEI. J was trimmed by 1 base and V by 6 bases; bases with no gene match: 6. The gene calls are TRBV2 and TRBJ2-1; TRBD2 agrees at 16 bases. The receptor's source is an adult with an advanced solid tumor such as melanoma, head and neck, liver or kidney cancer. Specimen: CD4+ or CD8+ T cells sorted from blood, collected in a trial of the OX40 agonist ivuxolimab. CDR3 sequence: CASRPGGLAGGSYNEQFF. The DNA of the CDR3 is TGTGCCAGCAGGCCTGGGGGACTAGCGGGAGGGTCCTACAATGAGCAGTTCTTC.